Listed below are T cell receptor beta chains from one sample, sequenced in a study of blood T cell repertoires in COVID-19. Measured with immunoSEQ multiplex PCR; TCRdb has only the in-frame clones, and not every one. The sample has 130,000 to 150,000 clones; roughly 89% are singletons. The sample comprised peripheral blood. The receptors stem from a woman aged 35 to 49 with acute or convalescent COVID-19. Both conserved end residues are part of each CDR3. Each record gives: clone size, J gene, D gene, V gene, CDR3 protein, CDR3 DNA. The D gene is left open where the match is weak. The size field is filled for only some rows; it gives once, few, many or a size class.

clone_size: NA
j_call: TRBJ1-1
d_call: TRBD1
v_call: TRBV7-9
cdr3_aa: CASSLEGQLGREAFF
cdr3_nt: TGTGCCAGCAGCTTAGAGGGACAGCTGGGAAGGGAAGCTTTCTTT

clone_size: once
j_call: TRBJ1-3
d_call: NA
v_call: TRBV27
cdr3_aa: CASSSGDRNTIYF
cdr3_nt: TGTGCCAGCTCTTCAGGGGATCGAAACACCATATATTTT

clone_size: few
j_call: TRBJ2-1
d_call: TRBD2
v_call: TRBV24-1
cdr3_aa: CATSDSRDYRQFF
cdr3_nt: TGTGCCACCAGTGATTCCCGGGACTATCGGCAGTTCTTC

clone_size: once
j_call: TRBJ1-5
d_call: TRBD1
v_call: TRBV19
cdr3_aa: CASNTPRDREDQPQHF
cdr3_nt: TGTGCCAGTAATACGCCTAGGGACAGGGAAGATCAGCCCCAGCATTTT

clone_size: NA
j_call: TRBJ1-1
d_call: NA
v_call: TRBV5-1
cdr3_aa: CASSYGTGQNTEAFF
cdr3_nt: TGCGCCAGCAGCTACGGAACAGGGCAGAACACTGAAGCTTTCTTT

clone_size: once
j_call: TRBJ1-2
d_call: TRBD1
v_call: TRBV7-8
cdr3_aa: CASSSRQGPSPNYGYTF
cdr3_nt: TGTGCCAGCAGCTCCAGACAGGGCCCATCTCCTAACTATGGCTACACCTTC

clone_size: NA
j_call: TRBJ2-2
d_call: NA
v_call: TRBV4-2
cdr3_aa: CASSQEDGRDDTGELFF
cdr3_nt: TGTGCCAGCAGCCAAGAAGATGGTCGGGATGACACCGGGGAGCTGTTTTTT

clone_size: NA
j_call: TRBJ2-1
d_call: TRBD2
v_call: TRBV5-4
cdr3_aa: CASRLGGGGYNEQFF
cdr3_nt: TGTGCCAGCAGACTTGGGGGCGGGGGGTACAATGAGCAGTTCTTC

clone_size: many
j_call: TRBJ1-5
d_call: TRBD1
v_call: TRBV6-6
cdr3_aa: CASNSDRGHSNQPQHF
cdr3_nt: TGTGCCAGCAATTCTGACAGGGGTCATAGCAATCAGCCCCAGCATTTT

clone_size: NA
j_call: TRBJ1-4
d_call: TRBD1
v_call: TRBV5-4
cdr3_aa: CASSLLTGGNEKLFF
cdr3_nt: TGTGCCAGCAGCTTGCTGACAGGGGGTAATGAAAAACTGTTTTTT

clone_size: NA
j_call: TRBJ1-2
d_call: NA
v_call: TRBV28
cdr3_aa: CASSLEQVNYGYTF
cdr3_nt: TGTGCCAGCAGTTTGGAACAGGTGAACTATGGCTACACCTTC

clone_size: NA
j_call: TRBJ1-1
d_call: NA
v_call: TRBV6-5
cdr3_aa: CASSYSFIEGYTEAFF
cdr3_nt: TGTGCCAGCAGTTACTCGTTCATTGAGGGATACACTGAAGCTTTCTTT

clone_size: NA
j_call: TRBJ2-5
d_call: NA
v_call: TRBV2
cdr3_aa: CASKDTGWGSETQYF
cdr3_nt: TGTGCCAGCAAAGACACAGGGTGGGGTTCGGAGACCCAGTACTTC

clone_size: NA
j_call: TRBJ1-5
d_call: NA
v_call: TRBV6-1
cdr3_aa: CASSPVGGYQPQHF
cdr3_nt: TGTGCCAGCAGCCCGGTAGGAGGCTATCAGCCCCAGCATTTT

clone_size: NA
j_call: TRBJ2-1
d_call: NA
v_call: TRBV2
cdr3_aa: CASSGYNEQFF
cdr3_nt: TGTGCCAGCAGCGGGTACAATGAGCAGTTCTTC

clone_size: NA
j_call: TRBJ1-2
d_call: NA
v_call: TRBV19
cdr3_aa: CASSTQQGLQGYTF
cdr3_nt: TGTGCCAGTAGTACCCAACAGGGTCTACAGGGCTACACCTTC

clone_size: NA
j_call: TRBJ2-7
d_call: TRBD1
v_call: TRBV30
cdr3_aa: CAWSRQGLTYEQYF
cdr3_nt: TGTGCCTGGAGTAGACAGGGATTAACCTACGAGCAGTACTTC

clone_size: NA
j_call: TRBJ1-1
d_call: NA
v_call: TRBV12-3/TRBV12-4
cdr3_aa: CASRDSANTEAFF
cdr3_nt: TGTGCCAGCAGAGACAGCGCGAACACTGAAGCTTTCTTT

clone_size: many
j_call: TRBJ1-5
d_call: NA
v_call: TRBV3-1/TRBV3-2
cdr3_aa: CASSQRLLSTGNQPQHF
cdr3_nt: TGTGCCAGCAGCCAACGCTTACTATCGACCGGCAATCAGCCCCAGCATTTT

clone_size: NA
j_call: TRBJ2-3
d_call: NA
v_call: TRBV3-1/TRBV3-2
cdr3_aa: CASSFFGTFDTQYF
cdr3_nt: TGTGCCAGCAGCTTCTTCGGGACTTTCGATACGCAGTATTTT

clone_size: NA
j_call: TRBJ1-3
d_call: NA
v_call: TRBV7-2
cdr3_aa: CASSFVRRNTIYF
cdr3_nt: TGTGCCAGCAGCTTTGTTAGAAGAAACACCATATATTTT

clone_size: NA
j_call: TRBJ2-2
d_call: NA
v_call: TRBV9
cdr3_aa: CASSVYGHETGELFF
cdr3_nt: TGTGCCAGCAGCGTGTACGGACATGAAACGGGGGAGCTGTTTTTT

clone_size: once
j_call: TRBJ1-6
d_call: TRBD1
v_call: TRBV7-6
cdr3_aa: CASSSSTTGLNSPLHF
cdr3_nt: TGTGCCAGCAGCTCATCAACGACAGGGTTAAATTCACCCCTCCACTTT

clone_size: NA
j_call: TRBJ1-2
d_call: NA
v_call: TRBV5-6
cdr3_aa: CASSSGGTSNYGYTF
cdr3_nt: TGTGCCAGCAGCTCCGGAGGGACTAGTAACTATGGCTACACCTTC

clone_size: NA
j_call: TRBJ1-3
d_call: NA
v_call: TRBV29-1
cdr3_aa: CSVRGEGNTIYF
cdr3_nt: TGCAGCGTCAGGGGCGAAGGAAACACCATATATTTT

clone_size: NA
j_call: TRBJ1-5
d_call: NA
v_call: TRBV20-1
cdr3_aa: CSASFGQGLYQPQHF
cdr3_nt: TGCAGTGCTAGTTTTGGGCAGGGGTTGTATCAGCCCCAGCATTTT

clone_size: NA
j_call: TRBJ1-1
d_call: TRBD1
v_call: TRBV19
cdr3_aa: CASCGTALGEDTEAFF
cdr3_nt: TGTGCCAGCTGCGGGACAGCCCTGGGGGAGGACACTGAAGCTTTCTTT

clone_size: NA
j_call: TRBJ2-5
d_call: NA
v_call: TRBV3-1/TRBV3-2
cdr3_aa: CASSAGTYIQETQYF
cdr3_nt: TGTGCCAGCAGCGCCGGGACATACATCCAAGAGACCCAGTACTTC

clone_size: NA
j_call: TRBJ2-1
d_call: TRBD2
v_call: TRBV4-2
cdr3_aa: CASSQELAGRFNEQFF
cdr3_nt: TGTGCCAGCAGCCAAGAACTAGCGGGGCGGTTCAATGAGCAGTTCTTC

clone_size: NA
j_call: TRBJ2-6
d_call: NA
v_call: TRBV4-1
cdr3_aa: CASSHILSGANVLTF
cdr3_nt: TGCGCCAGCAGCCATATCCTCTCTGGGGCCAACGTCCTGACTTTC

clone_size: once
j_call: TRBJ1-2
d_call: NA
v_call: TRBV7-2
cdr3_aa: CASSIGRGYGYTF
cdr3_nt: TGTGCCAGCAGCATAGGACGGGGCTATGGCTACACCTTC

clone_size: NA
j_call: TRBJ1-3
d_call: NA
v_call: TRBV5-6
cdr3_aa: CASSLRQGSSGNTIYF
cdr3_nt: TGTGCCAGCAGCTTACGGCAGGGAAGCTCTGGAAACACCATATATTTT

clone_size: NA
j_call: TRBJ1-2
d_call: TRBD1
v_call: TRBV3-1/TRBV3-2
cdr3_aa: CASSSGTGIANYGYTF
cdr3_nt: TGTGCCAGCAGCTCCGGGACAGGAATAGCTAACTATGGCTACACCTTC

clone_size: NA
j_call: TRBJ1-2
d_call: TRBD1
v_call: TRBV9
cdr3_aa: CASSADGQGWDGYTF
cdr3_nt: TGTGCCAGCAGCGCGGACGGACAGGGATGGGATGGCTACACCTTC

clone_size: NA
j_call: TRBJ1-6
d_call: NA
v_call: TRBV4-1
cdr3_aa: CASSQEANSPLHF
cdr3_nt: TGCGCCAGCAGCCAAGAGGCAAATTCACCCCTCCACTTT

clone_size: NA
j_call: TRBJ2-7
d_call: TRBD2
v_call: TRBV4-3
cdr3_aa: CASSQGTSAFPYEQYF
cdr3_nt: TGCGCCAGCAGCCAGGGGACTAGCGCATTTCCCTACGAGCAGTACTTC

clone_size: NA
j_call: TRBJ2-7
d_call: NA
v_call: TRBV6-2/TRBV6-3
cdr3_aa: CASSYLGGSSYEQYF
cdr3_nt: TGTGCCAGCAGTTACTTAGGGGGAAGCTCCTACGAGCAGTACTTC

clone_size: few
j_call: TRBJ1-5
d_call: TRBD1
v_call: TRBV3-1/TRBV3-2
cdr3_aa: CASSQGTGGDQPQHF
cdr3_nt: TGTGCCAGCAGCCAGGGGACAGGGGGAGATCAGCCCCAGCATTTT

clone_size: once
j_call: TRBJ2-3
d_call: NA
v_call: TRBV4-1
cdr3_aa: CASSQGSRRTVDTQYF
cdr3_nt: TGCGCCAGCAGCCAAGGCTCCCGTAGGACAGTTGATACGCAGTATTTT

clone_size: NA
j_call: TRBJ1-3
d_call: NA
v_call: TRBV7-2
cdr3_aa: CASSLGLQGAGNTIYF
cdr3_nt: TGTGCCAGCAGCTTAGGTCTCCAGGGAGCGGGGAACACCATATATTTT

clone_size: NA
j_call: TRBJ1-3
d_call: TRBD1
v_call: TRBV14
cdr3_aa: CASSQPVWDSSGNTIYF
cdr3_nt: TGTGCCAGCAGCCAACCCGTTTGGGACAGCTCTGGAAACACCATATATTTT

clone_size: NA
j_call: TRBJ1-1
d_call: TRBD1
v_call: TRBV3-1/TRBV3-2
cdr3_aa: CASNPGTARPEAFF
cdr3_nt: TGTGCCAGCAACCCCGGGACAGCCAGACCCGAAGCTTTCTTT

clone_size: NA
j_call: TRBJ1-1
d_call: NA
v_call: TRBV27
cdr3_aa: CASSTGNTEAFF
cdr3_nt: TGTGCCAGCAGTACAGGGAACACTGAAGCTTTCTTT

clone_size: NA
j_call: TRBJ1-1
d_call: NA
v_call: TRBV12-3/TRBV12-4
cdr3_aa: CASSSRHSPAFF
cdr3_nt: TGTGCCAGCAGTTCCCGGCACAGCCCAGCTTTCTTT

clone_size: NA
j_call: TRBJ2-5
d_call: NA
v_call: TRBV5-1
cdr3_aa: CASSVGGPLQETQYF
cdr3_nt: TGCGCCAGCAGCGTCGGGGGGCCTCTCCAAGAGACCCAGTACTTC

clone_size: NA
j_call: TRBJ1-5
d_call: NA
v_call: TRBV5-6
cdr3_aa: CASSLGQGTYSNQPQHF
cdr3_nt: TGTGCCAGCAGCTTGGGGCAGGGGACCTATAGCAATCAGCCCCAGCATTTT

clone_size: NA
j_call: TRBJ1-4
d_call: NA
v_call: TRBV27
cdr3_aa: CASRRGTITNEKLFF
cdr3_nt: TGTGCCAGCAGGAGAGGGACAATAACTAATGAAAAACTGTTTTTT

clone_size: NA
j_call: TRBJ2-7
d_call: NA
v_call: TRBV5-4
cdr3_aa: CASSLGEGTTYEQYF
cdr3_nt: TGTGCCAGCAGCTTGGGGGAGGGGACAACCTACGAGCAGTACTTC

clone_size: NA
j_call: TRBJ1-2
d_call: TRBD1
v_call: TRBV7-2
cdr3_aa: CASSPGAGGIGYTF
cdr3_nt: TGTGCCAGCTCTCCAGGGGCAGGGGGGATTGGCTACACCTTC

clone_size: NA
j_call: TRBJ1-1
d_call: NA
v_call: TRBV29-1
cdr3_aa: CSVRGGRAATEAFF
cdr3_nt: TGCAGCGTTCGCGGGGGGAGGGCTGCCACTGAAGCTTTCTTT

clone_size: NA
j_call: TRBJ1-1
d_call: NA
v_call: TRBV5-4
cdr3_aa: CASQGSLNTEAFF
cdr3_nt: TGTGCCAGCCAGGGGTCCCTGAACACTGAAGCTTTCTTT

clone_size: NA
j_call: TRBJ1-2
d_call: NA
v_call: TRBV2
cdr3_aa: CASSEAVGPGDFGYYGYTF
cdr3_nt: TGTGCCAGCAGTGAAGCGGTAGGGCCGGGAGACTTCGGTTACTATGGCTACACCTTC

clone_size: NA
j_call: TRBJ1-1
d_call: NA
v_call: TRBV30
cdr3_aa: CAWSATRNTEAFF
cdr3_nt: TGTGCCTGGAGTGCAACAAGGAACACTGAAGCTTTCTTT

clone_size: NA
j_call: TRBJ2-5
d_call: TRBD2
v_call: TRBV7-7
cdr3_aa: CASSLRLAGLETQYF
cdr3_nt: TGTGCTAGCAGCTTACGACTAGCGGGATTGGAGACCCAGTACTTC

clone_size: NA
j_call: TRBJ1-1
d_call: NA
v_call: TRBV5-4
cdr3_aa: CASSLGNRAGEAFF
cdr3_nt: TGTGCCAGCAGCTTGGGTAATAGAGCTGGTGAAGCTTTCTTT

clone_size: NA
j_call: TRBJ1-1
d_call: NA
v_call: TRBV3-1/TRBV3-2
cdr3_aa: CASSQRHQNTEAFF
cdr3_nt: TGTGCCAGCAGCCAGAGACACCAGAACACTGAAGCTTTCTTT

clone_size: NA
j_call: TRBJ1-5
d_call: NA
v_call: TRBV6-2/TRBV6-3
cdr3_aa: CASSYGTSNQPQHF
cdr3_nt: TGTGCCAGCAGTTACGGGACATCCAATCAGCCCCAGCATTTT

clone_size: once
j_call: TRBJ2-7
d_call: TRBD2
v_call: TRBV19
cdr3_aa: CASSISGSSYEQYF
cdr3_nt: TGTGCCAGTAGTATTAGCGGGAGCTCCTACGAGCAGTACTTC

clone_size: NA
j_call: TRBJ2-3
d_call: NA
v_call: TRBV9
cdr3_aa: CASSVGTFSSTDTQYF
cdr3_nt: TGTGCCAGCAGCGTAGGTACTTTTTCAAGCACAGATACGCAGTATTTT

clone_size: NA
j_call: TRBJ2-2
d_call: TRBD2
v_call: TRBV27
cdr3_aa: CASSLGLAGYTGELFF
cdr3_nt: TGTGCCAGCAGCTTAGGACTAGCGGGGTACACCGGGGAGCTGTTTTTT